These 26 T cell receptor beta chains were sequenced from one sample in a study of shared T cell receptors in the human thymus. The assay was immunoSEQ multiplex PCR, and TCRdb's table has in-frame clones only and misses some. The sample contains hundreds of thousands of clones, approximately 89% of which appear only once. These sequences were also reported in another study, on human thymus T cells.

The source material was thymocytes. Receptors originate from a boy in the first two years of life with a congenital heart defect.

The gene calls are TRBV27 and TRBJ2-7; 9 bases agree with TRBD1. Germline V gives CDR1 MNHEY, CDR2 SMNVEV (reference sequence). Trimming cost V 5 bases and J 3 bases; bases outside gene matches: 8. The CDR3 runs 15 residues. CDR3 region: CASSLKQGALYEQYF. The CDR3 DNA is TGTGCCAGCAGTCTCAAACAGGGGGCTCTCTACGAGCAGTACTTC.

The chain employs TRBV6-6 and TRBJ1-2; 9 positions match TRBD1. The germline gives CDR1 MNHNY, CDR2 SVGAGI (reference sequence). The CDR3 totals 15 residues. After removal of 6 bases from V and 5 bases from J, the junction contained 10 bases not matched to a gene. The CDR3: CASSSQGAPGYGYTF. CDR3 DNA sequence: TGTGCCAGCAGCTCACAGGGGGCCCCGGGGTATGGCTACACCTTC.

Of note for this clone: Additional DNA sequences in this sample encode the identical CDR3. The V call is TRBV14, the J call TRBJ1-2, with TRBD1 as a possible D gene (5 bases). V lost 1 base and J lost 2, with 14 bases in between. Germline CDR1 reads SGHDN; CDR2 reads FVKESK. This CDR3 spans 16 amino acids. CDR3: CASSQGRGRPNYGYTF. CDR3 nucleotide sequence: TGTGCCAGCAGCCAAGGGCGGGGGAGGCCGAACTATGGCTACACCTTC.

To note about this clone: A read error may produce the germline difference seen at one junction end. This chain links TRBV7-7 with TRBJ2-5; 10 positions match TRBD1. CDR1 is SSHAT and CDR2 is FNYEAQ in the germline V gene (reference sequence). The CDR3 spans 17 residues. CDR3 sequence reads: CASSLGPTGQGQETQYF. The CDR3 coding sequence is TGTGCTAGCAGCTTAGGACCTACGGGACAGGGGCAAGAGACCCAGTACTTC.

The chain carries TRBV4-2 and TRBJ1-4; 9 bases are a match to TRBD1. The V segment lost 1 base and the J segment 6 bases; nucleotides outside the gene matches: 3. The germline V gene encodes CDR1 LGHNA and CDR2 YNFKEQ. There are 15 residues in the CDR3. CDR3 DNA: TGTGCCAGCAGCCAAGGCGGGACAGGGCATGAAAAACTGTTTTTT. Its translation is CASSQGGTGHEKLFF.

The rearrangement links TRBV7-9 to TRBJ2-7, with a tentative D call TRBD2 (6 bases). Germline V lookup: CDR1 SEHNR, CDR2 FQNEAQ (reference sequence). V lost 5 bases to trimming and J lost 6 bases, with 14 bases between them. The CDR3 consists of 13 residues. The CDR3 sequence is CASSTFGGSEQYF. The CDR3 bases are TGTGCCAGCAGCACCTTTGGGGGGAGCGAGCAGTACTTC.

This chain links TRBV28 with TRBJ1-2; D is possibly TRBD1 (5 bases). V was shortened by 6 bases and J by 8 bases, with 13 bases between the two germline ends. The germline CDR1 and CDR2 sequences are MDHEN and SYDVKM. This CDR3 is 12 amino acids long. The chain's CDR3 is CASRGGVGGYTF. The CDR3 nucleotides are TGTGCCAGCAGGGGGGGGGTTGGAGGCTACACCTTC.

The V and J genes are TRBV28 and TRBJ2-3, with 7 positions matching TRBD1. The germline V gene encodes CDR1 MDHEN and CDR2 SYDVKM. Unmatched junction bases numbered 6, after V lost 7 bases and J lost 2 bases. CDR3 size: 14 residues. CDR3 bases: TGTGCCAGCACCCTGGGACAGCCCACAGATACGCAGTATTTT. It is translated as CASTLGQPTDTQYF. The full variable domain, rest sourced from reference TRBV28 and TRBJ2-3, is DVKVTQSSRYLVKRTGEKVFLECVQDMDHENMFWYRQDPGLGLRLIYFSYDVKMKEKGDIPEGYSVSREKKERFSLILESASTNQTSMYLCASTLGQPTDTQYFGPGTRLTVL.

The chain recombines TRBV5-1 with TRBJ2-1; D possibly corresponds to TRBD2 (6 bases). There are 16 residues in the CDR3. V lost 4 bases to trimming and J lost 1 base, with 15 bases between them. Germline V gives CDR1 SGHRS, CDR2 YFSETQ. CDR3 nucleotide sequence: TGCGCCAGCAGCCTCGGGAGTATAAGATCCTACAATGAGCAGTTCTTC. It is translated as CASSLGSIRSYNEQFF.

The chain is built from TRBV30 and TRBJ1-2, with 7 bases aligning to TRBD1. The CDR3 spans 14 residues. Germline V CDR1 and CDR2: GTSNPN, SVGIG (reference sequence). J gave up 5 bases and V 1 base, and 7 bases lay outside the gene matches. This CDR3 is CAWSAPGGGYGYTF. DNA of the CDR3: TGTGCCTGGAGTGCCCCAGGGGGTGGGTATGGCTACACCTTC.

This clone has just a few counts. The chain combines TRBV28 with TRBJ2-7; TRBD1 might be the D (6 bases). This CDR3 is 13 amino acids long. Per the germline V gene, CDR1 is MDHEN and CDR2 is SYDVKM. The germline V and J ends were trimmed by 5 bases and 6 bases, with 14 bases remaining between them. CDR3 nucleotide sequence: TGTGCCAGCAGTAACAACAGGGTTTGCGAGCAGTACTTC. This encodes CASSNNRVCEQYF.

This chain links TRBV4-3 with TRBJ2-3; 7 bases are a match to TRBD2. There are 17 residues in the CDR3. Germline V lookup: CDR1 LGHNA, CDR2 YSLEER. After removal of 0 bases from V and 0 bases from J, the junction contained 6 bases not matched to a gene. The CDR3 DNA sequence: TGCGCCAGCAGCCAAGATGGATCAGCGGGGAGCACAGATACGCAGTATTTT. It specifies CASSQDGSAGSTDTQYF.

The V call is TRBV28, the J call TRBJ2-6; TRBD1 aligns across 7 bases. The germline V gene has CDR1 MDHEN and CDR2 SYDVKM. This CDR3 has 21 residues. V was pared by 2 bases and J by 1 base, with 17 bases of the junction left unmatched. The CDR3 DNA reads TGTGCCAGCAGTTTAAGCTCGCTTACCCCGGGACAGCCTTCTGGGGCCAACGTCCTGACTTTC. Its protein is CASSLSSLTPGQPSGANVLTF.

This chain joins TRBV6-5 and TRBJ1-1; tentative D call: TRBD1 (5 bases). The CDR3 length is 15 residues. The V and J ends lost 6 bases and 3 bases respectively, with 17 bases between them. Germline V gene sequence: CDR1 MNHEY, CDR2 SVGAGI. The CDR3 DNA follows: TGTGCCAGCAGGCAACTCCAGGGTTTGGACACTGAAGCTTTCTTT. It translates to CASRQLQGLDTEAFF.

V and J are TRBV9 and TRBJ2-7; 7 positions match TRBD1. J gave up 7 bases and V 0 bases, and 7 bases lay outside the gene matches. The CDR3 covers 14 residues. The germline CDR1 and CDR2 sequences are SGDLS and YYNGEE. The CDR3 nucleotides are TGTGCCAGCAGCGTAGGTGACAGGGTATATGAGCAGTACTTC. Its translation is CASSVGDRVYEQYF.

This clone was seen more than once but under ten times. The chain couples TRBV5-1 to TRBJ2-7, with TRBD2 identical over 9 bases. The junction had 18 bases not matched to a gene; V was cut back by 4 bases and J by 4 bases. The CDR3 consists of 18 residues. Germline CDR1 SGHRS, CDR2 YFSETQ. CDR3 region: CASSQGVWASGDIYEQYF. The CDR3 DNA follows: TGCGCCAGCAGCCAGGGTGTTTGGGCTAGCGGGGATATTTACGAGCAGTACTTC.

The chain employs TRBV5-6 and TRBJ2-3; TRBD2 agrees at 10 bases. Germline V lookup: CDR1 SGHDT, CDR2 YYEEEE. Trimming cost V 2 bases and J 3 bases; bases outside gene matches: 12. The CDR3 sequence is 18 residues long. Written as DNA, the CDR3 is TGTGCCAGCAGCTTACCACCCCGGTTAGCGGGAGGAACAGATACGCAGTATTTT. Its translation: CASSLPPRLAGGTDTQYF.

The gene calls are TRBV18 and TRBJ1-3; D remains unclear. V lost 3 bases and J lost 0, with 12 bases in between. Germline V CDR1 and CDR2: KGHSH, LQKENI. The CDR3 is made up of 16 amino acids. The CDR3 DNA reads as TGTGCCAGCTCACCCATAGGCGGAAGCTCTGGAAACACCATATATTTT. Its protein product is CASSPIGGSSGNTIYF. Variable domain in full (rest from reference TRBV18 and TRBJ1-3): NAGVMQNPRHLVRRRGQEARLRCSPMKGHSHVYWYRQLPEEGLKFMVYLQKENIIDESGMPKERFSAEFPKEGPSILRIQQVVRGDSAAYFCASSPIGGSSGNTIYFGEGSWLTVV.

The rearrangement links TRBV25-1 to TRBJ2-2; 10 bases line up with TRBD2. The germline gives CDR1 MGHDK, CDR2 SYGVNS. This CDR3 comprises 15 residues. V dropped 6 bases and J dropped 5; count of bases not matched to a gene: 6. CDR3 nucleotide sequence: TGTGCCAGCAGGAGCGGGAGGGCCGGGACCGGGGAGCTGTTTTTT. The encoded protein is CASRSGRAGTGELFF.

The chain couples TRBV20-1 to TRBJ2-7; D remains unclear. Germline loops: CDR1 DFQATT, CDR2 SNEGSKA (reference sequence). Trimming took off 3 bases at V and 6 bases at J, with 9 bases between the two ends. The CDR3 contains 11 residues. The CDR3 nucleotides read TGCAGTGCTAGCGGTAGTCGCGAGCAGTACTTC. Residues: CSASGSREQYF.

The V call is TRBV4-1, the J call TRBJ1-5; D is unresolved. CDR3 size: 16 residues. V lost 2 bases and J 2 bases, leaving 13 bases between the germline ends. The germline CDR1 and CDR2 sequences are MGHRA and YSYEKL. This chain's CDR3 is CASSQTDMSGNQPQHF. CDR3 DNA sequence: TGCGCCAGCAGCCAAACTGACATGTCGGGCAATCAGCCCCAGCATTTT.

J is TRBJ2-7 and V is TRBV30; a weak D match, TRBD2 (5 bases). V gave up 3 bases and J gave up 4 bases, with 10 bases separating them. Germline CDR1 is GTSNPN and CDR2 is SVGIG (reference sequence). This CDR3 region has 12 residues. The CDR3 loop reads CAWSRGLYEQYF. The CDR3 DNA sequence: TGTGCCTGGAGCCGGGGTTTGTACGAGCAGTACTTC.

This clone showed up just a few times. The chain combines TRBV27 with TRBJ2-7; TRBD1 agrees at 8 bases. The CDR3 length is 12 residues. CDR1 is MNHEY, CDR2 SMNVEV, per germline (reference sequence). V gave up 6 bases and J gave up 7 bases; unmatched junction bases: 5. The CDR3 spells CASSTQGGEQYF. DNA of the CDR3: TGTGCCAGCAGCACACAGGGGGGAGAGCAGTACTTC.

The chain links TRBV6-1 to TRBJ2-7, with 8 bases aligning to TRBD2. The CDR3 has 16 residues. The V gene's germline CDR1 is MNHNS and CDR2 SASEGT. J lost 0 bases, V lost 1 base, and 5 bases had no gene match. Here the CDR3 DNA reads TGTGCCAGCAGTGAAGGGTTAGCGGGATCCTCCTACGAGCAGTACTTC. This codes for CASSEGLAGSSYEQYF.

The chain carries TRBV12-5 and TRBJ2-5; TRBD1 might be the D (6 bases). CDR3 size: 17 residues. V lost 5 bases, J lost 2 bases, and 21 bases lay in between. Germline V gives CDR1 LGHNT, CDR2 FRNRAP. The CDR3 sequence: CASGPRRQGGNQETQYF. The CDR3 DNA is TGTGCTAGTGGTCCACGCCGCCAAGGGGGAAATCAAGAGACCCAGTACTTC.

The genes are TRBV9 and TRBJ2-7; 7 bases are shared with TRBD1. CDR3 length: 15 residues. Germline values: CDR1 SGDLS, CDR2 YYNGEE. J gave up 5 bases and V 4 bases, and 12 bases lay outside the gene matches. The CDR3 spells CASSQHQDRVHEQYF. The CDR3 DNA reads TGTGCCAGCAGCCAACACCAAGACAGGGTTCACGAGCAGTACTTC.